The clone carrying this T cell receptor beta chain came up many times. Its matching antigen is unknown. RNA transcripts were the template for amplifying TCR beta CDR3 regions. HTBI primers were employed in a first-round RT-PCR of the TCR CDR3. TCRdb processed the multiplex PCR reads anew with MiXCR; each CDR3 protein has one entry. The sample has more than 600,000 distinct CDR3 sequences, about a sixth seen once; the top ten hold around 8%. The length of the CDR3 is 18 residues. Germline V gene sequence: CDR1 MGHRA, CDR2 YSYEKL. Unmatched junction bases numbered 8, after V lost 0 bases and J lost 1 base. These data originate in a study of T cells in Graves' hyperthyroidism and ophthalmopathy. Diagnostic decisions used clinical symptoms, serum thyroxine and TRAb, thyroid ultrasound and orbital computed tomography. Findings and caveats of the study: The majority of expanded thyroid clonotypes above 0.001 also appeared in blood.

Sequencing was performed on blood. This TCR was sampled from a man between 18 and 29 years old with Graves' hyperthyroidism. This rearrangement joins TRBV4-1 to TRBJ2-1; TRBD2 agrees at 8 bases. This CDR3 is CASSQEGSGSPSYNEQFF. CDR3 DNA: TGCGCCAGCAGCCAAGAGGGGAGCGGGAGCCCTTCCTACAATGAGCAGTTCTTC.